The TCR beta chain under discussion was sequenced for a study of T cells after yellow fever vaccination. This clonotype was seen a handful of times. Each CDR3 protein is one row after TCRdb ran MiXCR on the 5' RACE reads. In the table there are around 53,000 distinct CDR3 sequences, about 6.3% of which are singletons. The V and J ends lost 1 base and 10 bases respectively, with 17 bases between them. The CDR3 runs to 16 residues. Germline-derived CDR1 and CDR2 are LGHNA and YSLEER. The chain carries TRBV4-3 and TRBJ1-6; D is unclear. Sequences were derived from CD8+ T cells not binding an NS4B(214-222) dextramer, sorted from PBMCs, sampled more than 35 days after the first yellow fever vaccination. The TCR comes from a young man who received the YFV17D yellow fever vaccine. The CDR3 reads CASSQVGLGPPSPLHF. DNA of the CDR3: TGCGCCAGCAGCCAAGTCGGTCTCGGGCCGCCGTCACCCCTCCACTTT.